The 24 T cell receptor beta chains given below trace back to one sample, sequenced in a study of blood T cell repertoires in COVID-19 (TCRdb year 2020). The method behind the library was the immunoSEQ multiplex PCR assay. TCRdb stores this immuneACCESS table with in-frame sequences only. Part of the clones is absent; in the studies checked, under half of the shortfall reflects unresolved V genes, and no reason is known for the rest. This sample holds 85,000 to 120,000 clones; over 70% were observed only once. The ten largest clones capture approximately 0.88% of the sample. Sequencing input: peripheral blood. The source of these receptors is a human donor with acute or convalescent COVID-19. The donor label of this sample is uncertain.

This clone was seen more than once but under ten times. The chain uses TRBV5-1 and TRBJ2-6, with D possibly TRBD2 on 5 matching bases. The CDR3 length is 18 residues. In germline, CDR1 is SGHRS, CDR2 YFSETQ. V lost 4 bases and J 2 bases, leaving 19 bases between the germline ends. CDR3 coding DNA: TGCGCCAGCAGCCGGACCCTACCTAGGGAGACTGGGGCCAACGTCCTGACTTTC. It translates to CASSRTLPRETGANVLTF.

CDR3 DNA: TGCGCCAGCAGCTTGGGTCCCTCTCTGAGCGGGGGGCGCGAGCAGTACGTC. It translates to CASSLGPSLSGGREQYV. The chain is built from TRBV5-1 and TRBJ2-7; TRBD2 matches at 9 bases. V was clipped by 0 bases and J by 6 bases; unmatched bases: 13. Germline values: CDR1 SGHRS, CDR2 YFSETQ. The CDR3 covers 17 residues.

The V gene is TRBV2, the J gene TRBJ2-7; 11 bases fit TRBD1. The CDR3 runs 15 residues. The germline V gene has CDR1 SNHLY and CDR2 FYNNEI. Trimming took 6 bases from V and 4 from J; bases not matched to a gene: 8. CDR3 DNA: TGTGCCAGCAGGAGGCCCGGGACAGGGGGATACGAGCAGTACTTC. Translated, it gives CASRRPGTGGYEQYF.

The rearrangement joins TRBV4-1 to TRBJ1-4; TRBD1 matches 7 bases. This CDR3 spans 14 amino acids. V gave up 4 bases and J gave up 5 bases; unmatched junction bases: 4. Looked up from germline, CDR1 is MGHRA and CDR2 is YSYEKL. In nucleotides, the CDR3 is TGCGCCAGCAGCCCGCAGGGGGGAAATGAAAAACTGTTTTTT. It encodes CASSPQGGNEKLFF.

This chain uses TRBV7-8 with TRBJ1-2; D is possibly TRBD1 (6 bases). The CDR3 length is 17 residues. With 5 bases removed from V and 4 bases from J, the gap between germline ends came to 23 bases. CDR1 and CDR2 (germline): SGHVS, FQNEAQ. The CDR3 spells CASSPGGGGPRGYGYTF. The CDR3 DNA reads TGTGCCAGCAGCCCGGGGGGGGGCGGGCCTAGGGGCTATGGCTACACCTTC.

This clone was recorded at least ten times. The chain joins TRBV29-1 to TRBJ2-3; TRBD1 matches at 7 bases. The CDR3 length is 14 residues. V was clipped by 0 bases and J by 4 bases; unmatched bases: 4. The germline CDR1 and CDR2 sequences are SQVTM and ANQGSEA. The CDR3 sequence: CSVEEHRGSDTQYF. The CDR3 DNA follows: TGCAGCGTTGAAGAGCACAGGGGCTCAGATACGCAGTATTTT.

The chain uses TRBV3-1 (or the pseudogene TRBV3-2) and TRBJ2-1, with 9 positions matching TRBD2. The V gene's germline CDR1 is LGHDT and CDR2 YNNKEL (reference sequence). Trimming took 4 bases from V and 0 from J; bases not matched to a gene: 7. There are 17 residues in the CDR3. In DNA form, the CDR3 reads TGTGCCAGCAGCCGAAGGGGCGGGGGGGCCTCCTACAATGAGCAGTTCTTC. It translates to CASSRRGGGASYNEQFF.

The V and J genes are TRBV6-5 and TRBJ1-3; D gene unclear. The V end was cut by 0 bases, the J end by 1 base, with 7 bases between. Germline lookup yields CDR1 MNHEY and CDR2 SVGAGI. The CDR3 runs to 15 residues. The CDR3 sequence is CASSYSSGSGNTIYF. The CDR3 DNA follows: TGTGCCAGCAGTTACTCGTCCGGTTCTGGAAACACCATATATTTT.

This sequence joins TRBV5-1 and TRBJ2-5; TRBD1 matches 11 bases. V was clipped by 3 bases and J by 0 bases; unmatched bases: 4. Looked up from germline, CDR1 is SGHRS and CDR2 is YFSETQ. The CDR3 is 16 residues long. The CDR3 loop is CASSSGTGGYQETQYF. CDR3 nucleotide sequence: TGCGCCAGCAGCTCCGGGACAGGGGGTTACCAAGAGACCCAGTACTTC. The complete variable domain, with remaining parts taken from reference TRBV5-1 and TRBJ2-5, reads KAGVTQTPRYLIKTRGQQVTLSCSPISGHRSVSWYQQTPGQGLQFLFEYFSETQRNKGNFPGRFSGRQFSNSRSEMNVSTLELGDSALYLCASSSGTGGYQETQYFGPGTRLLVL.

By frequency in the sample, this clone is medium-sized. The chain couples TRBV19 to TRBJ1-2, with TRBD1 identical over 9 bases. The germline V gene encodes CDR1 LNHDA and CDR2 SQIVND (reference sequence). There are 14 residues in the CDR3. Losses at the gene ends were 6 bases for V and 7 bases for J; bases not matched to a gene: 9. The CDR3 DNA sequence: TGTGCCAGTAGAATACCGGGACAGGGTGGTGGCTACACCTTC. Translation gives CASRIPGQGGGYTF.

V and J are TRBV2 and TRBJ2-2, with 9 bases matching TRBD1. V shed 5 bases, J shed 7 bases, and the junction held 11 bases outside the gene matches. The CDR3 has 16 amino acids. The germline V gene encodes CDR1 SNHLY and CDR2 FYNNEI. The CDR3 here is CASSRSRDRVGGELFF. DNA of the CDR3: TGTGCCAGCAGTCGGTCCCGGGACAGGGTTGGCGGGGAGCTGTTTTTT.

The V gene is TRBV19, the J gene TRBJ1-2; D may be TRBD1 (5 bases). This CDR3 has 15 residues. V lost 3 bases to trimming and J lost 6 bases, with 17 bases between them. Germline V gene data show CDR1 as LNHDA and CDR2 as SQIVND (reference sequence). The CDR3 nucleotides are TGTGCCAGTAGTATCAAGATGGAGGGGAGGCATGGCTACACCTTC. Translated, it gives CASSIKMEGRHGYTF.

The chain carries TRBV5-1 and TRBJ1-2; D not resolved. V lost 4 bases, J lost 2 bases, and 12 bases lay in between. This CDR3 has 14 amino acids. Looked up from germline, CDR1 is SGHRS and CDR2 is YFSETQ. CDR3 in DNA: TGCGCCAGCAGCGCCTCGGGAGGAAACTATGGCTACACCTTC. This codes for CASSASGGNYGYTF.

This clone was found once. The chain employs TRBV6-6 and TRBJ1-1; TRBD1 matches 8 bases. The germline CDR1 and CDR2 sequences are MNHNY and SVGAGI (reference sequence). The length of the CDR3 is 13 residues. Trimming took 4 bases from V and 7 from J; bases not matched to a gene: 5. Written as DNA, the CDR3 is TGTGCCAGCAGTTTCAGGGGGCAGGTTGAAGCTTTCTTT. It codes for CASSFRGQVEAFF.

This clone was seen a few times. The chain employs TRBV7-9 and TRBJ1-3, with D maybe TRBD1 (6 bases). CDR1 is SEHNR and CDR2 is FQNEAQ in the germline V gene (reference sequence). The V gene lost 0 bases and the J gene lost 0 bases, with 15 bases spanning the gap. This CDR3 is built from 18 residues. The CDR3 reads CASSLARGGGVSGNTIYF. The CDR3 nucleotides are TGTGCCAGCAGCTTAGCCCGTGGGGGGGGCGTCTCTGGAAACACCATATATTTT.

The V gene is TRBV11-2, the J gene TRBJ2-1, with D possibly being TRBD2 (5 bases). Trimming pared 2 bases from V and 0 bases from J, leaving 11 bases between. Per germline, CDR1 SGHAT and CDR2 FQNNGV. The CDR3 contains 16 residues. CDR3 DNA sequence: TGTGCCAGCAGCTTACAGGTGGGGAGCTCCTACAATGAGCAGTTCTTC. Its protein is CASSLQVGSSYNEQFF.

The J gene is TRBJ2-7, the V gene TRBV5-6; 10 bases are a match to TRBD1. Trimming at V came to 2 bases and at J to 3 bases, leaving 2 bases not matched to a gene. CDR3 length equals 14 residues. Germline values: CDR1 SGHDT, CDR2 YYEEEE. The CDR3 DNA follows: TGTGCCAGCAGCTTTGGGACAGGGGACTACGAGCAGTACTTC. The encoded protein is CASSFGTGDYEQYF.

This clone came up a few times. J is TRBJ2-1 and V is TRBV6-5; 11 bases are shared with TRBD1. The CDR3 sequence is 15 residues long. The V gene end was trimmed by 7 bases and the J gene end by 7 bases; junction bases not matched to a gene: 9. CDR1 and CDR2 from the germline V gene are MNHEY and SVGAGI. The CDR3 loop is CASTLWGQGGNEQFF. The CDR3 DNA reads as TGTGCCAGCACCCTATGGGGACAGGGGGGAAATGAGCAGTTCTTC.

The genes are TRBV18 and TRBJ1-2, with no clear D. The CDR3 runs 15 residues. CDR1 and CDR2 (germline): KGHSH, LQKENI. The V and J ends lost 1 base and 1 base respectively, with 10 bases between them. The CDR3: CASSPRDIVNYGYTF. The CDR3 nucleotides read TGTGCCAGCTCACCACGAGACATTGTTAACTATGGCTACACCTTC.

The chain couples TRBV2 to TRBJ2-1; 10 bases fit TRBD2. The V gene end was trimmed by 6 bases and the J gene end by 1 base; junction bases not matched to a gene: 6. Germline CDR1 reads SNHLY; CDR2 reads FYNNEI. This CDR3 contains 16 residues. CDR3 amino acids: CASRSAGGRSYNEQFF. CDR3 DNA: TGTGCCAGCAGATCAGCGGGGGGGCGTTCCTACAATGAGCAGTTCTTC.

The rearrangement uses TRBV30 and TRBJ1-6, with no clear D. The CDR3 extends over 13 amino acids. The V end was cut by 3 bases, the J end by 8 bases, with 11 bases between. CDR1 GTSNPN and CDR2 SVGIG come from the germline V gene (reference sequence). DNA of the CDR3: TGTGCCTGGAGGCAAGAGAGGGATTCACCCCTCCACTTT. Its translation is CAWRQERDSPLHF.

This chain joins TRBV5-6 and TRBJ2-1, with D possibly matching TRBD2 (5 bases). The germline V gene encodes CDR1 SGHDT and CDR2 YYEEEE. V gave up 0 bases and J gave up 10 bases, with 23 bases separating them. The CDR3 contains 17 residues. The CDR3 coding sequence is TGTGCCAGCAGCTTGGAAGGCGGCGGGCCCCTCTTTAGCGAGCAGTTCTTC. Its protein is CASSLEGGGPLFSEQFF.

The rearrangement joins TRBV28 to TRBJ1-1, with TRBD1 as a possible D gene (6 bases). CDR1 is MDHEN and CDR2 is SYDVKM in the germline V gene. V was pared by 0 bases and J by 5 bases, with 10 bases between. This CDR3 region has 14 residues. The CDR3, as DNA: TGTGCCAGCAGTTTATGGGCAGGGACAACTGAAGCTTTCTTT. This gives the protein CASSLWAGTTEAFF.

This rearrangement joins TRBV4-2 to TRBJ1-2; 9 bases line up with TRBD1. The V segment lost 2 bases and the J segment 8 bases; nucleotides outside the gene matches: 9. The V gene's germline CDR1 is LGHNA and CDR2 YNFKEQ. The CDR3 totals 15 residues. For the CDR3, the DNA is TGTGCCAGCAGCCAAATGGGACAGGGCGGAAGAGGCTACACCTTC. It encodes CASSQMGQGGRGYTF.